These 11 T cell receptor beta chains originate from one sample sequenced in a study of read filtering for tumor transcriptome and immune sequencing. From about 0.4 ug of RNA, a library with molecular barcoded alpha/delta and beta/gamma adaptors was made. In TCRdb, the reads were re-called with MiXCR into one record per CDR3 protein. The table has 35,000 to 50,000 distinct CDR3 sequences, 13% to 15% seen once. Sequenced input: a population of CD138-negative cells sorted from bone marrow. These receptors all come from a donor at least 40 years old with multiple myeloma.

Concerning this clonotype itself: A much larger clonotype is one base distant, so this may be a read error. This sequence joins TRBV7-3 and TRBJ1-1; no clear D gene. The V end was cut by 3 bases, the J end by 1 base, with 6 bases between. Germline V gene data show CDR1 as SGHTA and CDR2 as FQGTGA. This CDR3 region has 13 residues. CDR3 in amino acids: CASSFDPNTEAFF. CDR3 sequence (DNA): TGTGCCAGCAGCTTCGACCCGAACACTGAAGCTTTCTTT.

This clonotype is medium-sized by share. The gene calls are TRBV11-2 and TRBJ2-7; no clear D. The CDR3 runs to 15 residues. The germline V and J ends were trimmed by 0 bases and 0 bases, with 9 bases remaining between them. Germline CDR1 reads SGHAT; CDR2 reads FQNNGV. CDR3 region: CASSLDATPSYEQYF. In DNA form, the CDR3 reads TGTGCCAGCAGCTTAGATGCGACGCCCTCCTACGAGCAGTACTTC.

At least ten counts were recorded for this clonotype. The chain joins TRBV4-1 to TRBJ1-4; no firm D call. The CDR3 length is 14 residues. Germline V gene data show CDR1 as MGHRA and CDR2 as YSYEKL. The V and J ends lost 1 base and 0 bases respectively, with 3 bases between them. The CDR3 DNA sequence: TGCGCCAGCAGCCAAGTCGCAACTAATGAAAAACTGTTTTTT. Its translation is CASSQVATNEKLFF.

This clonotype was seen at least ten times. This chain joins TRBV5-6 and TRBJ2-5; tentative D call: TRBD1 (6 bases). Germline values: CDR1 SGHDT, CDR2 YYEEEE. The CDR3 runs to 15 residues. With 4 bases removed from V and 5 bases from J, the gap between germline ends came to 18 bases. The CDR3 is CASSGQTGLGETQYF. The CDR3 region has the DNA TGTGCCAGCAGCGGACAGACTGGCCTCGGGGAGACCCAGTACTTC.

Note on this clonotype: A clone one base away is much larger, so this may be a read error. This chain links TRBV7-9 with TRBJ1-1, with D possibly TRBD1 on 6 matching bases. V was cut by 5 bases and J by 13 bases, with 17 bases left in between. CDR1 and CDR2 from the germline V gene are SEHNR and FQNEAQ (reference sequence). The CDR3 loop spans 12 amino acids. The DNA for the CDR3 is TGTGCCAGCAGCCAAGGACAGCTTTATGTTTTCTTT. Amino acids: CASSQGQLYVFF.

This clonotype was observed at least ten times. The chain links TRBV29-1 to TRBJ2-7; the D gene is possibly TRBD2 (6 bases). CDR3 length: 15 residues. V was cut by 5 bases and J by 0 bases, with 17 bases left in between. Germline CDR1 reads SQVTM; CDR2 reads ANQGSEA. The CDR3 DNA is TGCAGCGTTTCCCAGCGGCGGGACGCCTCCTACGAGCAGTACTTC. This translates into CSVSQRRDASYEQYF.

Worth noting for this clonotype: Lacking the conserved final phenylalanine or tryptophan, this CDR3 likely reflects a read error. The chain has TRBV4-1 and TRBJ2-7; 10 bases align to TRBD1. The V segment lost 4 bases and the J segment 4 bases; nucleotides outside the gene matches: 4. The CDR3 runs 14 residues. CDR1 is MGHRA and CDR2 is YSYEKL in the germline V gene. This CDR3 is CASSPWTGGYEQYL. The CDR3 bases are TGCGCCAGCAGCCCGTGGACAGGGGGGTACGAGCAGTACCTC.

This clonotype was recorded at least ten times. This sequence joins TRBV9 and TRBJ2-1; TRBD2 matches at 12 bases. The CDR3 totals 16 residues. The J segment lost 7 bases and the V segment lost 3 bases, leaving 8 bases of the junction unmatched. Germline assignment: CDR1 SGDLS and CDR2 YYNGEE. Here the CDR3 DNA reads TGTGCCAGCAGCGGACTAGCGGGAGCTTTGTGGAATGAGCAGTTCTTC. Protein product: CASSGLAGALWNEQFF.

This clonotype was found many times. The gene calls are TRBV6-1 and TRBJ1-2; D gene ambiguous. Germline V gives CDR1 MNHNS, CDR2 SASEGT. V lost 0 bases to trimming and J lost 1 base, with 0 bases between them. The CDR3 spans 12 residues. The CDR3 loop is CASSEANYGYTF. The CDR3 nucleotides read TGTGCCAGCAGTGAAGCTAACTATGGCTACACCTTC.

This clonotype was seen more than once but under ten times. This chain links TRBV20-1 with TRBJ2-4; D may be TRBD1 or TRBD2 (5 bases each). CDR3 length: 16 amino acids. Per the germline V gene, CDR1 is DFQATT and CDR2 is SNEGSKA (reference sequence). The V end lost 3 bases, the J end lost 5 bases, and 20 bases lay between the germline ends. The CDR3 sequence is CSARDAYRGGENIQYF. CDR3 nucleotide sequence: TGCAGTGCTAGGGATGCCTACCGGGGCGGAGAAAACATTCAGTACTTC.

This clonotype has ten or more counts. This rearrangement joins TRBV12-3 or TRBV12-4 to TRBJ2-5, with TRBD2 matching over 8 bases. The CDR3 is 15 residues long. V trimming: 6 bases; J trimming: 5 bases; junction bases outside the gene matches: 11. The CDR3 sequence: CASSRSGGPGETQYF. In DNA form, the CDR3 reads TGTGCCAGCAGCAGATCGGGGGGGCCGGGGGAGACCCAGTACTTC.